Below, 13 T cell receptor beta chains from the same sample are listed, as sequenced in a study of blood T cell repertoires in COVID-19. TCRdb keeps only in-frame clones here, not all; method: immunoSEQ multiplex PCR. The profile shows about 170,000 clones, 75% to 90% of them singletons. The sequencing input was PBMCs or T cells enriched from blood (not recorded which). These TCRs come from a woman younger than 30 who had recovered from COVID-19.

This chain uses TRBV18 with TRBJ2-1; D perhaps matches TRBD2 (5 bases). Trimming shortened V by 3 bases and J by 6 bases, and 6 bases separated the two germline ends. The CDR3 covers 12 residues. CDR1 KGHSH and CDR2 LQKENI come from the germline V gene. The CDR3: CASSPLANEQFF. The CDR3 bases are TGTGCCAGCTCACCGCTAGCCAATGAGCAGTTCTTC.

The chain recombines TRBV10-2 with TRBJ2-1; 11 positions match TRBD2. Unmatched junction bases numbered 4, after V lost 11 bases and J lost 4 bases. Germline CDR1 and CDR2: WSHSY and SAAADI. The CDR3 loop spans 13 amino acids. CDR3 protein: CAGSGGAYNEQFF. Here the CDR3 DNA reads TGCGCCGGTAGCGGGGGGGCGTACAATGAGCAGTTCTTC.

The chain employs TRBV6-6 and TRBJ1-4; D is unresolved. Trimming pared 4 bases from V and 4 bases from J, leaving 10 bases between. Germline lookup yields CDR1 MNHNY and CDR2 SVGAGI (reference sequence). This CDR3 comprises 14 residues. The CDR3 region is CASSSTGINEKLFF. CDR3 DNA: TGTGCCAGCAGTTCCACGGGAATTAATGAAAAACTGTTTTTT.

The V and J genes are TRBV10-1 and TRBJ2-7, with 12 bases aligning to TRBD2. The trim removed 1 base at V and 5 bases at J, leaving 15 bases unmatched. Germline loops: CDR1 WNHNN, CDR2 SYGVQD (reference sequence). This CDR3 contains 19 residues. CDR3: CASSEFELRRTSGNHEQYF. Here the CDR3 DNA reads TGCGCCAGCAGTGAGTTTGAATTGAGACGGACTAGCGGGAACCACGAGCAGTACTTC.

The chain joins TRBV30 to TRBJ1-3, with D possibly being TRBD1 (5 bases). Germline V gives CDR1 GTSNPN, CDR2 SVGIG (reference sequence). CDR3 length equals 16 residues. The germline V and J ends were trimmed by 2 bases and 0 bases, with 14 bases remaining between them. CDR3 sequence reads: CAWSSLGPPSGNTIYF. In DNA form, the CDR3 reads TGTGCCTGGAGTAGCCTGGGGCCACCCTCTGGAAACACCATATATTTT.

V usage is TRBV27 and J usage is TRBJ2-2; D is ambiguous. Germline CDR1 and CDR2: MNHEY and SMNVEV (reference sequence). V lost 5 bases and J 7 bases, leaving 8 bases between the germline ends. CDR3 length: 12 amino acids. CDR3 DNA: TGTGCCAGCAGTCCCCTCGGCGGGGAGCTGTTTTTT. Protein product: CASSPLGGELFF.

CDR3 in DNA: TGTGCCAGCAGCTTCTCCTCGGGAGGGCGGGTCGGTGAGCAGTTCTTC. Translation gives CASSFSSGGRVGEQFF. The rearrangement joins TRBV7-8 to TRBJ2-1, with 8 bases identical to TRBD2. Germline V gene data show CDR1 as SGHVS and CDR2 as FQNEAQ. Unmatched junction bases numbered 13, after V lost 3 bases and J lost 9 bases. This CDR3 comprises 16 residues.

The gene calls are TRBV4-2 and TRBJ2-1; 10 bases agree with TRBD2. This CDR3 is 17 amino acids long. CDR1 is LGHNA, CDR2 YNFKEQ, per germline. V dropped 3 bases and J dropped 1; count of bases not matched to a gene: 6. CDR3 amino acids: CASSQPPSGSSYNEQFF. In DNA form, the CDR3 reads TGTGCCAGCAGCCAGCCCCCTAGCGGGAGTTCCTACAATGAGCAGTTCTTC.

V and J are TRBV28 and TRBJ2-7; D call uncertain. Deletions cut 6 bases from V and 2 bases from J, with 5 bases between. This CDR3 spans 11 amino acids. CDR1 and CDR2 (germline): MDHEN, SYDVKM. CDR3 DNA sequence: TGTGCCAGCAGCCCAGCCTACGAGCAGTACTTC. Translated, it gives CASSPAYEQYF. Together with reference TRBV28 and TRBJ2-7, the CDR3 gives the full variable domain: DVKVTQSSRYLVKRTGEKVFLECVQDMDHENMFWYRQDPGLGLRLIYFSYDVKMKEKGDIPEGYSVSREKKERFSLILESASTNQTSMYLCASSPAYEQYFGPGTRLTVT.

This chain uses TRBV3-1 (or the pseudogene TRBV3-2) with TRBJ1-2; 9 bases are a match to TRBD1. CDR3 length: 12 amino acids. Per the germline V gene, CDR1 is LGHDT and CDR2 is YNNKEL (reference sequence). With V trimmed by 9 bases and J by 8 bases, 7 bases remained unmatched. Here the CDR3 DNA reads TGTGCCAGTAAGACAGGGGGAGGAGGCTACACCTTC. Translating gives CASKTGGGGYTF.

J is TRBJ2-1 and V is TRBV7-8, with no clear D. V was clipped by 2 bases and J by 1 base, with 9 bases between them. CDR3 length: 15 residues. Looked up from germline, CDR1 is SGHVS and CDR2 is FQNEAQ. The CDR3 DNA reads TGTGCCAGCAGCTTAACCGGCGGATCCTACAATGAGCAGTTCTTC. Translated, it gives CASSLTGGSYNEQFF.

CDR3 sequence reads: CASSYSSGHYEQYF. The CDR3 nucleotides read TGTGCCAGCAGTTACAGTAGCGGGCACTACGAGCAGTACTTC. This chain connects TRBV6-2 or TRBV6-3 to TRBJ2-7, with 7 bases that match TRBD2. There are 14 residues in the CDR3. Unmatched junction bases numbered 4, after V lost 2 bases and J lost 3 bases. From germline, CDR1 is MNHEY and CDR2 SVGEGT.

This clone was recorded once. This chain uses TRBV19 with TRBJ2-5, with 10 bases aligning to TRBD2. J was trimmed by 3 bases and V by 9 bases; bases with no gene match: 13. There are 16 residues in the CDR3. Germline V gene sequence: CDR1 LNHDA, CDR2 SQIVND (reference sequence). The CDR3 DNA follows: TGTGCCAGCGCGCCGGGACTAGCGATTGGGGAAGAGACCCAGTACTTC. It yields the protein CASAPGLAIGEETQYF.